The present T cell receptor beta chain was sequenced within a study of T cells in Graves' hyperthyroidism and ophthalmopathy. Template material for amplifying TCR beta CDR3 regions consisted of RNA transcripts. HTBI primers were employed in a first-round RT-PCR of the TCR CDR3. Via MiXCR, TCRdb re-called the multiplex PCR reads, giving one row per CDR3 protein. The sample includes some 50,000 distinct CDR3 sequences, roughly half of them seen just once. J gave up 2 bases and V 1 base, and 10 bases lay outside the gene matches. Germline V gene lookup returns CDR1 DFQATT and CDR2 SNEGSKA (reference sequence). The CDR3 spans 16 residues.

The chain uses TRBV20-1 and TRBJ1-2; 7 bases align to TRBD1. Sequenced: blood. The clonotype was recovered from a woman in her fifties or sixties with Graves' ophthalmopathy. Here the CDR3 DNA reads TGCAGTGCTAGAGGGAGAGTGGACAGGTGGAACTATGGCTACACCTTC. Translation: CSARGRVDRWNYGYTF.